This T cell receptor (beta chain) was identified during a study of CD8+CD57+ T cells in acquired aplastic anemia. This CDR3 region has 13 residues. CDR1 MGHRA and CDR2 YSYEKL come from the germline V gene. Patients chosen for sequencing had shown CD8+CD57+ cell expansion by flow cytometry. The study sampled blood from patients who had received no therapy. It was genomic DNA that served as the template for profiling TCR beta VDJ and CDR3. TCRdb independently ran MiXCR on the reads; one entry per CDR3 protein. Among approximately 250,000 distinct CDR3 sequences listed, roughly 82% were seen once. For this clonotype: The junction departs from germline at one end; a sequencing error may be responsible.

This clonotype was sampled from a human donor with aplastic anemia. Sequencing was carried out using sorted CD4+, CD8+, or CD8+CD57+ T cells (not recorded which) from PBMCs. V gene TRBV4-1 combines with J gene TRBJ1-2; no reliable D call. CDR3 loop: CASGEGLAGGYSF. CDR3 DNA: TGCGCCAGCGGCGAAGGCCTTGCAGGTGGCTACTCCTTC.